Below, 7 T cell receptor beta chains from the same sample are listed, as sequenced in a study of blood T cell repertoires in COVID-19. This table comes from immunoSEQ multiplex PCR, and its TCRdb copy is limited to in-frame clones, with some not included. The table shows about 200,000 clones, with 88% occurring only once. Sequencing used peripheral blood. The receptor source for this set is a man aged 50 or older with COVID-19, enrolled during active disease.

V is TRBV7-6 and J is TRBJ2-5; TRBD2 matches at 7 bases. This CDR3 has 14 amino acids. In germline, CDR1 is SGHVS, CDR2 FNYEAQ. The V segment lost 4 bases and the J segment 2 bases; nucleotides outside the gene matches: 4. The CDR3 nucleotides are TGTGCCAGCAGCTCAGGGACTACACAAGAGACCCAGTACTTC. This translates into CASSSGTTQETQYF.

J is TRBJ2-1 and V is TRBV5-1; 9 nucleotides match TRBD2. This CDR3 has 16 residues. Germline V gene sequence: CDR1 SGHRS, CDR2 YFSETQ. The trim removed 6 bases at V and 7 bases at J, leaving 14 bases unmatched. The CDR3: CASTPQGSGRLNEQFF. The DNA of the CDR3 is TGCGCCAGCACCCCCCAAGGGAGCGGGAGGTTGAATGAGCAGTTCTTC. Full variable domain (missing parts from reference TRBV5-1 and TRBJ2-1): KAGVTQTPRYLIKTRGQQVTLSCSPISGHRSVSWYQQTPGQGLQFLFEYFSETQRNKGNFPGRFSGRQFSNSRSEMNVSTLELGDSALYLCASTPQGSGRLNEQFFGPGTRLTVL.

The gene calls are TRBV6-4 and TRBJ2-3; TRBD2 aligns across 7 bases. The V gene's germline CDR1 is MRHNA and CDR2 SNTAGT. J lost 1 base, V lost 3 bases, and 4 bases had no gene match. The CDR3 is made up of 15 amino acids. The CDR3 bases are TGTGCCAGCAGTGATTCCCGGGGGGGCACAGATACGCAGTATTTT. Translated, it gives CASSDSRGGTDTQYF.

This sequence joins TRBV14 and TRBJ2-2, with D hard to call. The germline V and J ends were trimmed by 2 bases and 0 bases, with 10 bases remaining between them. This CDR3 has 16 residues. Germline assignment: CDR1 SGHDN and CDR2 FVKESK. For the CDR3, the DNA is TGTGCCAGCAGCCAAAATGTCGCGGCGAACACCGGGGAGCTGTTTTTT. Protein product: CASSQNVAANTGELFF. Together with reference TRBV14 and TRBJ2-2, the CDR3 gives the full variable domain: EAGVTQFPSHSVIEKGQTVTLRCDPISGHDNLYWYRRVMGKEIKFLLHFVKESKQDESGMPNNRFLAERTGGTYSTLKVQPAELEDSGVYFCASSQNVAANTGELFFGEGSRLTVL.

This clone turned up a few times. This rearrangement joins TRBV7-8 to TRBJ2-1; 14 bases match TRBD2. The CDR3 extends over 15 amino acids. V lost 1 base to trimming and J lost 8 bases; unmatched junction nucleotides: 1. Germline V gene lookup returns CDR1 SGHVS and CDR2 FQNEAQ. The CDR3 spells CASSLGLAGGHEQFF. DNA for the CDR3: TGTGCCAGCAGCTTAGGACTAGCGGGAGGGCATGAGCAGTTCTTC.

The genes are TRBV10-3 and TRBJ1-4, with D perhaps TRBD1 (5 bases). The CDR3 consists of 15 residues. CDR1 and CDR2 (germline): ENHRY, SYGVKD. V lost 0 bases and J 3 bases, leaving 8 bases between the germline ends. The CDR3 protein is CAISESGAANEKLFF. As DNA, the CDR3 is TGTGCCATCAGTGAGTCTGGGGCAGCTAATGAAAAACTGTTTTTT.

The chain recombines TRBV27 with TRBJ1-6; 10 bases align to TRBD1. The CDR3 contains 14 residues. Germline values: CDR1 MNHEY, CDR2 SMNVEV (reference sequence). The V gene end was trimmed by 6 bases and the J gene end by 6 bases; junction bases not matched to a gene: 2. The CDR3 sequence: CASRGQGINSPLHF. CDR3 in DNA: TGTGCCAGCAGGGGACAGGGGATTAATTCACCCCTCCACTTT.